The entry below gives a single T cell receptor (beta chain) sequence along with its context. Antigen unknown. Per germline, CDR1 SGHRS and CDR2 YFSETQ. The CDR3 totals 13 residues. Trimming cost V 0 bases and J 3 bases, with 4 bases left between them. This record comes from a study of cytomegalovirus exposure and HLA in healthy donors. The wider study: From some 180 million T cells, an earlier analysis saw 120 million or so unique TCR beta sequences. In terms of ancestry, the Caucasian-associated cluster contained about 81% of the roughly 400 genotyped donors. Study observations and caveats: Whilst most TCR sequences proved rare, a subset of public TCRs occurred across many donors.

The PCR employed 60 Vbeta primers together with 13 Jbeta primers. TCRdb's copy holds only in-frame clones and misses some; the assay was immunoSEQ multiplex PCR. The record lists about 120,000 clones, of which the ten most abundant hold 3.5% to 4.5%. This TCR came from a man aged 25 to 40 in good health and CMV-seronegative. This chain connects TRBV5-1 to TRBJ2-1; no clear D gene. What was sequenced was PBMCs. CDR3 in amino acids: CASSLGHYNEQFF. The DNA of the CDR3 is TGCGCCAGCAGCTTGGGACACTACAATGAGCAGTTCTTC. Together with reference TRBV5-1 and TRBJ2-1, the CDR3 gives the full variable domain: KAGVTQTPRYLIKTRGQQVTLSCSPISGHRSVSWYQQTPGQGLQFLFEYFSETQRNKGNFPGRFSGRQFSNSRSEMNVSTLELGDSALYLCASSLGHYNEQFFGPGTRLTVL.